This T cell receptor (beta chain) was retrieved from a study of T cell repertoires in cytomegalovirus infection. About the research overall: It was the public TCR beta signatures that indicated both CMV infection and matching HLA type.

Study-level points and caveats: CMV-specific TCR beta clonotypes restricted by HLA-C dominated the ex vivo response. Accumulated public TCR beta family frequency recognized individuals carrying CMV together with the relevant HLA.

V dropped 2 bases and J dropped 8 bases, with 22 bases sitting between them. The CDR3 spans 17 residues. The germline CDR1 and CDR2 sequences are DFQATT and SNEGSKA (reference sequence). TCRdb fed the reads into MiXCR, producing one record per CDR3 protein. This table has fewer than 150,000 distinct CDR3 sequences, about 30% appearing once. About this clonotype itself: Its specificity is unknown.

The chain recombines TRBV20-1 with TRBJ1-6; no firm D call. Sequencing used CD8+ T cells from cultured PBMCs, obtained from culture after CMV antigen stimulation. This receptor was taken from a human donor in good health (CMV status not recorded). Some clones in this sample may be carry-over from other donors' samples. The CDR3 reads CSARLAAVAAGDSPLHF. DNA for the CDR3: TGCAGTGCTAGACTCGCGGCGGTAGCCGCCGGGGATTCACCCCTCCACTTT.